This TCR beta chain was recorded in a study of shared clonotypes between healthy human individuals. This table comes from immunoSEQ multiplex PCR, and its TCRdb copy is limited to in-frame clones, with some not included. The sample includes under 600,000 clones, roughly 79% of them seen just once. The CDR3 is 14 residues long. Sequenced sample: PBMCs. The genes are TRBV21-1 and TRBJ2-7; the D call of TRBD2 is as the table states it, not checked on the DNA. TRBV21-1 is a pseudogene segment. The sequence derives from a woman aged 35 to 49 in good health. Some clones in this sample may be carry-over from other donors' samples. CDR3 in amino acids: CASSKVGRGHEQYF. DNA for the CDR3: TGTGCCAGCAGCAAGGTCGGGAGGGGCCACGAGCAGTACTTC.